This TCR beta chain was obtained from a study of cytomegalovirus exposure and HLA in healthy donors. Study-level information: Researchers previously reported finding 100 million or so unique TCR beta sequences from approximately 190 million T cells.

Points on this clone: Its antigen remains unknown.

All the people who gave samples were healthy bone marrow donors. The study, taken as a whole, reports: Specificity of a few CMV-associated chains for CMV antigens was verified in vitro. As a later analysis showed, several of the most significant clusters appeared to be linked to common viral pathogens.

The CDR3 totals 12 residues. The V end was cut by 3 bases, the J end by 3 bases, with 5 bases between. CDR1 is SGDLS, CDR2 YYNGEE, per germline. The PCR ran on 60 Vbeta and 13 Jbeta primers. Data came from immunoSEQ multiplex PCR; TCRdb stores just in-frame clones and leaves some out. The table shows approximately 100,000 clones, with about 81% occurring only once. This clonotype originated in a woman aged 40-49 years in good health and CMV-seropositive. The rearrangement links TRBV9 to TRBJ2-3, with unresolved D. Material for sequencing was PBMCs. CDR3 in DNA: TGTGCCAGCAGCGCGTTTACAGATACGCAGTATTTT. Its protein is CASSAFTDTQYF.